This T cell receptor (beta chain) was observed in a study of cytomegalovirus exposure and HLA in healthy donors. In regard to this clone: The antigen remains undetermined.

General study findings and limits: The authors enumerated 150 to 200 TCR beta chains as linked to cytomegalovirus. The classifier reportedly diagnosed cytomegalovirus status with high sensitivity and specificity.

V lost 5 bases and J lost 3, with 5 bases in between. Germline V gives CDR1 SNHLY, CDR2 FYNNEI. The CDR3 spans 11 residues. TCRdb's table, derived via immunoSEQ multiplex PCR, lists solely in-frame clones and lacks some. This table holds under 150,000 clones, around 86% found once. Material: PBMCs. The V gene is TRBV2, the J gene TRBJ2-7, with D possibly matching TRBD1 (5 bases). The clonotype comes from a man aged 18 to 30 in good health and CMV-seropositive. Here the CDR3 reads CASSRGYEQYF. The CDR3 DNA reads as TGTGCCAGCAGTAGGGGCTACGAGCAGTACTTC. Supplemented by reference TRBV2 and TRBJ2-7, the full variable domain reads EPEVTQTPSHQVTQMGQEVILRCVPISNHLYFYWYRQILGQKVEFLVSFYNNEISEKSEIFDDQFSVERPDGSNFTLKIRSTKLEDSAMYFCASSRGYEQYFGPGTRLTVT.